This T cell receptor beta chain derives from a study of cytomegalovirus exposure and HLA in healthy donors. Produced via immunoSEQ multiplex PCR; TCRdb's table is partial and in-frame only. The sample has roughly 100,000 clones, about 95% seen once; the top ten hold roughly 0.89%. V was shortened by 4 bases and J by 3 bases, with 10 bases between the two germline ends. In germline, CDR1 is SGHAT, CDR2 FQNNGV. The CDR3 is made up of 13 amino acids. The source is a woman aged 18-29 years in good health and CMV-seronegative. The sample was PBMCs. J is TRBJ2-7 and V is TRBV11-2; no clear D gene. In nucleotides, the CDR3 is TGTGCCAGCAGCTCCGTGAGGAGCTACGAGCAGTACTTC. Translated: CASSSVRSYEQYF.